This T cell receptor (beta chain) was documented in a study of CD8+ T cells in alopecia areata. The overall study: Twice a day, 5 to 10 mg of oral tofacitinib was administered to treated patients. The study gave tofacitinib for 6 to 18 months, then 6 months off drug. Points from the study as a whole: Sequencing of scalp samples also includes resident alphabeta T cells from normal skin. Tofacitinib significantly decreased scalp clonality and expanded CD8+ clones among top 100.

Trimming stripped 3 bases from V and 4 bases from J, with 0 bases between. Germline CDR1 and CDR2: MDHEN and SYDVKM. There are 10 residues in the CDR3. Sequencing templates came from extracted RNA that was reverse transcribed into cDNA. The protocol was immunoSEQ multiplex PCR, while the TCRdb copy is restricted to in-frame clones and leaves out a portion. This table has roughly 200,000 clones, roughly three fifths appearing once. A word on this clone: Antigen unknown.

Treatment: oral pan-JAK inhibitor, 5-10 mg twice daily. The sequencing used CD4+ T cells sorted from blood, collected at week 4, from a patient treated with tofacitinib. J is TRBJ1-1 and V is TRBV28; no firm D call. The source is a human donor with alopecia areata. The CDR3 nucleotides are TGTGCCAGCAGTTTCACTGAAGCTTTCTTT. Its translation is CASSFTEAFF.